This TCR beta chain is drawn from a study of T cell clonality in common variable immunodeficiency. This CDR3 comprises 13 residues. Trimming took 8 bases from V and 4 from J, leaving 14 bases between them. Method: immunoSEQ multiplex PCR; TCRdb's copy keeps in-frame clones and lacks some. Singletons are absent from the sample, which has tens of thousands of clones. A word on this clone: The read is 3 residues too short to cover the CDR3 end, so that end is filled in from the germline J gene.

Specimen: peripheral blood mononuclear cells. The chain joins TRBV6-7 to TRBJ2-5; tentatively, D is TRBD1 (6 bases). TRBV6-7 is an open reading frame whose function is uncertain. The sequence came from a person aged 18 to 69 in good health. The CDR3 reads CASQSQGGETQYF. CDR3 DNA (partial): TGTGCCAGCCAGAGCCAAGGGGGAGAGACC.